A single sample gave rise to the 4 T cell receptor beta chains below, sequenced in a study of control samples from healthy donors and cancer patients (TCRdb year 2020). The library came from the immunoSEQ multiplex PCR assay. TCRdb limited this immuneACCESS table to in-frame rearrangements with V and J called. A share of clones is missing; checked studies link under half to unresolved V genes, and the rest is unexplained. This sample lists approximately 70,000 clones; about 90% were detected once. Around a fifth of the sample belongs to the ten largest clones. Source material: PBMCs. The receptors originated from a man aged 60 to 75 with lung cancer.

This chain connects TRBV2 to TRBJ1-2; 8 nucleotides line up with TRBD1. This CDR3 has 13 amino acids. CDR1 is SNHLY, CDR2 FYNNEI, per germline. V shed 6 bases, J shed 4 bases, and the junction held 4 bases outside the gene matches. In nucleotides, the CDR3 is TGTGCCAGCAGCCCCGGGACAGGCTATGGCTACACCTTC. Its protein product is CASSPGTGYGYTF.

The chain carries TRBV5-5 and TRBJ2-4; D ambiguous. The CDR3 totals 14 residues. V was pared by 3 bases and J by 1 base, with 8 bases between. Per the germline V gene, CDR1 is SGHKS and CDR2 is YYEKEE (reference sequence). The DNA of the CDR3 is TGTGCCAGCAGCTCGGTGGGGGCCAAAAACATTCAGTACTTC. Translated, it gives CASSSVGAKNIQYF.

This CDR3 reads CASSPPGRGTEAFF. The DNA for the CDR3 is TGTGCCAGCAGCCCCCCTGGTAGGGGGACTGAAGCTTTCTTT. The chain combines TRBV7-6 with TRBJ1-1; weak D call: TRBD1 (6 bases). The CDR3 has 14 residues. Trimming took 5 bases from V and 5 from J, leaving 15 bases between them. CDR1 and CDR2 from the germline V gene are SGHVS and FNYEAQ.

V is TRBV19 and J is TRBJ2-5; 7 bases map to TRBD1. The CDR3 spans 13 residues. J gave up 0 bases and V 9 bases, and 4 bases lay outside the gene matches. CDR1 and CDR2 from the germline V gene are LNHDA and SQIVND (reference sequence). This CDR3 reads CASRQGNQETQYF. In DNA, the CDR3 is TGTGCCAGCAGACAGGGAAACCAAGAGACCCAGTACTTC. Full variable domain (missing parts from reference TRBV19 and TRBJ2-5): DGGITQSPKYLFRKEGQNVTLSCEQNLNHDAMYWYRQDPGQGLRLIYYSQIVNDFQKGDIAEGYSVSREKKESFPLTVTSAQKNPTAFYLCASRQGNQETQYFGPGTRLLVL.